This record looks at one T cell receptor (beta chain) sequence and its context. From germline, CDR1 is LGHDT and CDR2 YNNKEL (reference sequence). The junction had 8 bases not matched to a gene; V was cut back by 2 bases and J by 5 bases. The length of the CDR3 is 16 residues. Per the authors' pipeline: The authors estimated nucleated cell counts from reference gene primer amplification. TCRdb's copy holds only in-frame clones and misses some; the assay was immunoSEQ multiplex PCR. The DNA was the basis for D and trimming; V, J and clone size are from that table. The data contain just over 150,000 clones, about 90% of them singletons. Seattle cases were enrolled at active infection and followed longitudinally. This entry comes from a study of blood T cell repertoires in COVID-19. Overall study: Italy, Spain and the United States were the sources of the convalescent and acute COVID-19 samples.

Sequenced material: peripheral blood. The V and J genes are TRBV3-1 (or the pseudogene TRBV3-2) and TRBJ2-3; 9 nucleotides align to TRBD2. This receptor was obtained from a man aged 25-45 years with COVID-19, enrolled during active disease. The CDR3 reads CASSQLSGGLGDTQYF. In DNA, the CDR3 is TGTGCCAGCAGCCAACTCAGCGGGGGGCTTGGAGATACGCAGTATTTT.